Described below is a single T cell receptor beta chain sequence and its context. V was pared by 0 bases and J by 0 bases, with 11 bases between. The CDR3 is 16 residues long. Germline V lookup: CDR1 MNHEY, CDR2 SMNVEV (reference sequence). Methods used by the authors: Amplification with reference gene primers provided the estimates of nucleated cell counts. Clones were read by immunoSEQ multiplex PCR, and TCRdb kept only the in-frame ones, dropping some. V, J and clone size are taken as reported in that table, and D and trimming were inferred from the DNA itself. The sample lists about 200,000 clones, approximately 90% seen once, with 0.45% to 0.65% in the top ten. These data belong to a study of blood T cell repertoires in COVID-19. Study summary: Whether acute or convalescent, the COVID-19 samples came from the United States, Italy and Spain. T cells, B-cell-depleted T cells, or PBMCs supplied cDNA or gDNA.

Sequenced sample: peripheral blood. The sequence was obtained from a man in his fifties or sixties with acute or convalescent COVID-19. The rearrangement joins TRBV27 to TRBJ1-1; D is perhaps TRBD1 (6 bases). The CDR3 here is CASSLSGQFVNTEAFF. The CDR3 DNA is TGTGCCAGCAGTTTATCCGGACAGTTTGTGAACACTGAAGCTTTCTTT.